What follows describes a single T cell receptor (beta chain). These data are taken from a study of CD8+CD57+ T cells in acquired aplastic anemia. The CDR3 spans 16 residues. Germline lookup yields CDR1 SGHTS and CDR2 YDEGEE. V was shortened by 5 bases and J by 1 base, with 16 bases between the two germline ends. Genomic DNA, the template, was used for profiling of the TCR beta VDJ and CDR3. TCRdb independently ran MiXCR on the reads; one entry per CDR3 protein. Among more than 150,000 distinct CDR3 sequences, around 66% were seen once, and the ten largest hold about half. This chain uses TRBV5-8 with TRBJ1-5; possibly TRBD1 for D (5 bases). The sequence was obtained from a human donor with severe aplastic anemia or a healthy control (not recorded which). Source material: sorted CD4+, CD8+, or CD8+CD57+ T cells (not recorded which) from PBMCs. CDR3 sequence (DNA): TGTGCCAGCAGTTGGGGTGCGGGGACCAGCAATCAGCCCCAGCATTTT. Translated, it gives CASSWGAGTSNQPQHF. The full variable domain, in which reference TRBV5-8 and TRBJ1-5 provide the parts outside the CDR3, is EAGVTQSPTHLIKTRGQQATLRCSPISGHTSVYWYQQALGLGLQFLLWYDEGEERNRGNFPPRFSGRQFPNYSSELNVNALELEDSALYLCASSWGAGTSNQPQHFGDGTRLSIL.